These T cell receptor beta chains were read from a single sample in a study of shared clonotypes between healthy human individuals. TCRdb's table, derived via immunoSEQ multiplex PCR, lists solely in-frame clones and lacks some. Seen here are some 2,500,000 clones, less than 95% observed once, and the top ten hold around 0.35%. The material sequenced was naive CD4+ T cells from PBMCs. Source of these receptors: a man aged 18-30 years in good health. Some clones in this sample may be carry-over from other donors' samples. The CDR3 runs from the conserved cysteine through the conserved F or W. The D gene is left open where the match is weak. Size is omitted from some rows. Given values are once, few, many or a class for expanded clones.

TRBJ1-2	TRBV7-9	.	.	TGTGCCAGCAGCTTAACGACAGGCTATGGCTACACCTTC	CASSLTTGYGYTF
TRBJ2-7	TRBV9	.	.	TGTGCCAGCAGCCGAGGGACTGGAACCTACGAGCAGTACTTC	CASSRGTGTYEQYF
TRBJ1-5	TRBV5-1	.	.	TGCGCCAGCAGCTTGGTAGGGGGAAGCAATCAGCCCCAGCATTTT	CASSLVGGSNQPQHF
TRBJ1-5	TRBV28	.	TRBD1	TGTGCCAGTAGGGACAGGGATTTTTGGAGCAATCAGCCCCAGCATTTT	CASRDRDFWSNQPQHF
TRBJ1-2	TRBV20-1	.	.	TGCAGTGCTAGAGCAGGGGTAGGCTACACCTTC	CSARAGVGYTF
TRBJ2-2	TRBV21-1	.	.	TGTGCCAGCAGCAAAGGTGGCACCGGGGAGCTGTTTTTT	CASSKGGTGELFF
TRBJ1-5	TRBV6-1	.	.	TGTGCCAGCAGTGATCGGGACGGTGGACGTCAGCCCCAGCATTTT	CASSDRDGGRQPQHF
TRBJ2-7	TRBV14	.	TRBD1	TGTGCCAGCAGCCAAGTCGGACAGGGGGCGTTGGGGCAGTACTTC	CASSQVGQGALGQYF
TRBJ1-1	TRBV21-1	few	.	TGTGCCAGCACTGAAGCTTTCTTT	CASTEAFF
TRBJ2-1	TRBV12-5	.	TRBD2	TGTGCTAGTGGTTTGGGTCCGGGACTAGCGGGAGAGGAGGGGTCCTACAATGAGCAGTTCTTC	CASGLGPGLAGEEGSYNEQFF
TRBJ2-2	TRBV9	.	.	TGTGCCAGCAGCGTTAGTCCCGGGGAGCTGTTTTTT	CASSVSPGELFF
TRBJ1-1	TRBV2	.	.	TGTGCCAGCCGCTCGAGGGTATTGGGCACTGAAGCTTTCTTT	CASRSRVLGTEAFF
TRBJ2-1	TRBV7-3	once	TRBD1	TGTGCCAGCAGCTTAGAACCAAAGGGGGCCAATGAGCAGTTCTTC	CASSLEPKGANEQFF
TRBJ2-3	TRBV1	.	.	TGCACCAGCAGCCTAACGTGGCCGGGACTAGCGGGAAATAGCACAGATACGCAGTATTTT	CTSSLTWPGLAGNSTDTQYF
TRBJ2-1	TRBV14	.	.	TGTGCCAGCAGCCGGGCAGCTGTACATGAGCAGTTCTTC	CASSRAAVHEQFF
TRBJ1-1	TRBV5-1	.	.	TGCGCCAGCAGCTTGGGACAGGCCTCTGAAGCTTTCTTT	CASSLGQASEAFF
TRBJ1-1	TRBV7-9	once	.	TGTGCCAGCAGCTCACTCACAGGGAACTACAAGGGCACTGAAGCTTTCTTT	CASSSLTGNYKGTEAFF
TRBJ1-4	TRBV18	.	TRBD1	TGTGCCAGCTCACCACTAAGGACAGGAGACGAAAAACTGTTTTTT	CASSPLRTGDEKLFF
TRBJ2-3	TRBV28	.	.	TGTGCCAGCAGTTCGGACAGACTCACAGATACGCAGTATTTT	CASSSDRLTDTQYF
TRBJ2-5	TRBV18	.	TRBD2	TGTGCCAGCTCACCAAATGCTAGCGGGAGGAGGGGAGAGACCCAGTACTTC	CASSPNASGRRGETQYF
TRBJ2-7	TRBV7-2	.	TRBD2	TGTGCCAGCAGCTTCCTTAGCAGGGATGGTGCGGGAGGACCCTACGAGCAGTACTTC	CASSFLSRDGAGGPYEQYF
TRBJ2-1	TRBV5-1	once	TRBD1	TGCGCCAGCAGCTTTTACCAGGGGGCGGACGCCTACAATGAGCAGTTCTTC	CASSFYQGADAYNEQFF
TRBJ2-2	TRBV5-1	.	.	TGCGCCAGCAGCTCCATTGCGGGGTCAGTAAACACCGGGGAGCTGTTTTTT	CASSSIAGSVNTGELFF
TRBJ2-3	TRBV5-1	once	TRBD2	TGCGCCAGCAGCCCGCCCACTAGCGGGTCCAGCACAGATACGCAGTATTTT	CASSPPTSGSSTDTQYF
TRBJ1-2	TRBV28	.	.	TGTGCCAGCAGTTTCGCCGAGTGGTCCTATGGCTACACCTTC	CASSFAEWSYGYTF
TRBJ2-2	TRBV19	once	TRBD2	TGTGCCAGTTGCGGACATCTAGCGGGAAACACCGGGGAGCTGTTTTTT	CASCGHLAGNTGELFF
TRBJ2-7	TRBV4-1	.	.	TGCGCCAGCAGCCCGGGGCCCGCCCACGAGCAGTACTTC	CASSPGPAHEQYF
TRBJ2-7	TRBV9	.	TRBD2	TGTGCCAGCAGCCCAGAGAGCGGGGAGTTCTACGAGCAGTACTTC	CASSPESGEFYEQYF